This TCR beta chain was captured in a study of identical twins. General study results and limits: Beta clonotypes that were abundant in cord blood contained fewer insertions, a pattern absent from memory repertoires.

This clonotype was seen only a few times. Its matching antigen is unknown. TCRdb independently ran MiXCR on the 5' RACE reads; one entry per CDR3 protein. The sample yields around 490,000 distinct CDR3 sequences, 20% to 25% seen once. The CDR3 length is 17 residues. Germline V CDR1 and CDR2: LNHDA, SQIVND (reference sequence). The junction had 14 bases not matched to a gene; V was cut back by 3 bases and J by 7 bases. These sequences were also reported in another study, on yellow fever vaccine responses in identical twins.

This sequence was found in a woman between 18 and 29 years old in good health. The sample was CD4+ T cells sorted from blood. This chain uses TRBV19 with TRBJ2-1; 8 bases fit TRBD2. The CDR3 is CASSMGSVAGKRNEQFF. The CDR3 DNA follows: TGTGCCAGTAGTATGGGATCGGTAGCGGGAAAAAGGAATGAGCAGTTCTTC.